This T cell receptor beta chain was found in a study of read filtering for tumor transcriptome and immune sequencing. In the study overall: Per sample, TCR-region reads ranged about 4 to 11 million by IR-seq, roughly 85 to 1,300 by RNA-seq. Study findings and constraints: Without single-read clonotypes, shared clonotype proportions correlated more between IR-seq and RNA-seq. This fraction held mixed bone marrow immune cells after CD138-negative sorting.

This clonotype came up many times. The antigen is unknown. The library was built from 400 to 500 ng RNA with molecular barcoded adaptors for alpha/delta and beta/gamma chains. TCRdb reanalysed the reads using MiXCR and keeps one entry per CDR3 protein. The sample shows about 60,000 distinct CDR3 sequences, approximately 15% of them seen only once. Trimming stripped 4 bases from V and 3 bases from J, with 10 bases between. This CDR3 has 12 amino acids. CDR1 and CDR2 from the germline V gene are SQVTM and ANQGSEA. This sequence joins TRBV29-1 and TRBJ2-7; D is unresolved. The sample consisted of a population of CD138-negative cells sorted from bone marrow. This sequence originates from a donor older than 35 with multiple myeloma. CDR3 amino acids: CSVVVSLYEQYF. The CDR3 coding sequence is TGCAGCGTTGTAGTCAGCCTCTACGAGCAGTACTTC.